These 25 T cell receptor beta chains were sequenced from one sample in a study of T cells after yellow fever vaccination. TCRdb ran MiXCR on the 5' RACE reads and lists one entry per CDR3 protein. This sample has roughly 350,000 distinct CDR3 sequences, with over 4% found just once. The sequencing used PBMCs, collected 5 days after the yellow fever booster vaccination. Every receptor here comes from a man between 18 and 35 years old who received the YFV17D yellow fever vaccine.

This clonotype was recorded many times. The gene calls are TRBV29-1 and TRBJ2-1; 7 positions agree with TRBD1. The germline V gene has CDR1 SQVTM and CDR2 ANQGSEA. After removal of 0 bases from V and 7 bases from J, the junction contained 6 bases not matched to a gene. CDR3 length: 14 residues. The CDR3 protein is CSVEDNRGRNEQFF. CDR3 in DNA: TGCAGCGTTGAAGATAACAGGGGTCGAAATGAGCAGTTCTTC.

V gene TRBV11-1 combines with J gene TRBJ2-7, with unresolved D. There are 12 residues in the CDR3. CDR1 is SGHAT, CDR2 FQDESV, per germline (reference sequence). Trimming took 2 bases from V and 2 from J, leaving 4 bases between them. The CDR3 nucleotides are TGTGCCAGCAGCTTAATGACCTACGAGCAGTACTTC. This encodes CASSLMTYEQYF.

The rearrangement links TRBV11-2 to TRBJ2-2; D might be TRBD1 (6 bases). This CDR3 has 13 residues. The V end was cut by 4 bases, the J end by 9 bases, with 12 bases between. The germline gives CDR1 SGHAT, CDR2 FQNNGV. CDR3 sequence: CASSSNRDRELFF. The DNA of the CDR3 is TGTGCCAGCAGCTCTAACAGGGACCGGGAGCTGTTTTTT. The complete variable domain, with remaining parts taken from reference TRBV11-2 and TRBJ2-2, reads EAGVAQSPRYKIIEKRQSVAFWCNPISGHATLYWYQQILGQGPKLLIQFQNNGVVDDSQLPKDRFSAERLKGVDSTLKIQPAKLEDSAVYLCASSSNRDRELFFGEGSRLTVL.

This clonotype occurred a few times. The V gene is TRBV7-2, the J gene TRBJ1-5; D gene uncertain. Germline lookup yields CDR1 SGHTA and CDR2 FQGNSA. The ends were cut back, 4 bases at V and 5 bases at J, with 12 bases in the middle. The CDR3 contains 14 residues. The CDR3 coding sequence is TGTGCCAGCAGCTCGACCGCTGGGGATCAGCCCCAGCATTTT. Amino acid sequence: CASSSTAGDQPQHF. The complete variable domain, with remaining parts taken from reference TRBV7-2 and TRBJ1-5, reads GAGVSQSPSNKVTEKGKDVELRCDPISGHTALYWYRQSLGQGLEFLIYFQGNSAPDKSGLPSDRFSAERTGGSVSTLTIQRTQQEDSAVYLCASSSTAGDQPQHFGDGTRLSIL.

This sequence joins TRBV4-3 and TRBJ2-5, with TRBD1 identical over 8 bases. The J segment lost 3 bases and the V segment lost 0 bases, leaving 6 bases of the junction unmatched. This CDR3 is built from 16 residues. The germline CDR1 and CDR2 sequences are LGHNA and YSLEER. The CDR3 bases are TGCGCCAGCAGCCAAGAAGGGGCAGGGGGCGAAGAGACCCAGTACTTC. As protein: CASSQEGAGGEETQYF.

In this sample, this clonotype turned up a few times. The chain links TRBV11-2 to TRBJ1-1; no clear D. The germline CDR1 and CDR2 sequences are SGHAT and FQNNGV. The V gene lost 3 bases and the J gene lost 5 bases, with 13 bases spanning the gap. This CDR3 comprises 14 residues. CDR3 nucleotide sequence: TGTGCCAGCAGCTTTGACCCATTGGGGACTGAAGCTTTCTTT. Translated: CASSFDPLGTEAFF.

This clonotype was detected a few times. This rearrangement joins TRBV5-1 to TRBJ2-3; possibly TRBD1 for D (6 bases). Germline CDR1 is SGHRS and CDR2 is YFSETQ. CDR3 size: 18 residues. The V end lost 3 bases, the J end lost 0 bases, and 20 bases lay between the germline ends. CDR3 DNA: TGCGCCAGCAGCTCGTACCCTAGGACAGTCAGTAGCACAGATACGCAGTATTTT. Amino acids: CASSSYPRTVSSTDTQYF.

This clonotype appeared many times. The chain joins TRBV6-2 or TRBV6-3 to TRBJ1-1; D remains ambiguous. Per germline, CDR1 MNHEY and CDR2 SVGEGT. V gave up 4 bases and J gave up 1 base, with 10 bases separating them. CDR3 length: 14 amino acids. CDR3 in amino acids: CASSLWKGNTEAFF. The DNA of the CDR3 is TGTGCCAGCAGTTTATGGAAGGGGAACACTGAAGCTTTCTTT.

This clonotype occurred a few times. The chain employs TRBV2 and TRBJ2-7, with TRBD1 identical over 8 bases. Germline trimming cut 9 bases from V and 5 bases from J; bases unmatched to any gene: 9. Germline-derived CDR1 and CDR2 are SNHLY and FYNNEI. The CDR3 is made up of 13 amino acids. This chain's CDR3 is CARTPTGVDEQYV. DNA of the CDR3: TGTGCCAGGACTCCGACAGGGGTTGACGAGCAGTACGTC.

This clonotype was counted between two and nine times. This chain links TRBV18 with TRBJ1-3; D is unresolved. The CDR3 totals 16 residues. Germline values: CDR1 KGHSH, CDR2 LQKENI. V shed 2 bases and J shed 2 bases, with 13 bases lying between them. Here the CDR3 DNA reads TGTGCCAGCTCACCAGGACCCAGCACGGCTGGAAACACCATATATTTT. As protein: CASSPGPSTAGNTIYF.

The chain links TRBV5-1 to TRBJ1-1; D is unresolved. Germline V lookup: CDR1 SGHRS, CDR2 YFSETQ. V was cut by 2 bases and J by 2 bases, with 10 bases left in between. The CDR3 runs 14 residues. The CDR3 DNA sequence: TGCGCCAGCAGCTTCCAGACTGATAACACTGAAGCTTTCTTT. Protein product: CASSFQTDNTEAFF.

In this sample, this clonotype turned up many times. The chain recombines TRBV7-9 with TRBJ1-2, with 9 bases that match TRBD1. This CDR3 comprises 14 residues. Trimming removed 3 bases from V and 7 bases from J; junction bases left unmatched: 6. Looked up from germline, CDR1 is SEHNR and CDR2 is FQNEAQ (reference sequence). CDR3 in amino acids: CASSFADRGSGYTF. CDR3 coding DNA: TGTGCCAGCAGCTTCGCGGACAGGGGCTCTGGCTACACCTTC.

This sequence joins TRBV4-1 and TRBJ2-1, with D maybe TRBD1 (6 bases). V was shortened by 4 bases and J by 15 bases, with 28 bases between the two germline ends. Germline CDR1 reads MGHRA; CDR2 reads YSYEKL. The CDR3 runs 16 residues. CDR3 sequence: CASSPRGRTELSHAFF. Written as DNA, the CDR3 is TGCGCCAGCAGCCCACGAGGCCGGACAGAACTCTCTCACGCGTTCTTC.

Only a few counts were recorded for this clonotype. V gene TRBV2 combines with J gene TRBJ2-1, with D perhaps matching TRBD2 (6 bases). This CDR3 is 13 amino acids long. Germline values: CDR1 SNHLY, CDR2 FYNNEI. The V and J ends lost 8 bases and 5 bases respectively, with 13 bases between them. CDR3 region: CASGAGLDNEQFF. In DNA form, the CDR3 reads TGTGCCAGCGGGGCGGGGTTGGACAATGAGCAGTTCTTC.

This clonotype was observed many times. The rearrangement links TRBV20-1 to TRBJ1-2, with D perhaps matching TRBD1 (5 bases). The CDR3 loop spans 15 amino acids. Germline assignment: CDR1 DFQATT and CDR2 SNEGSKA (reference sequence). The V gene lost 3 bases and the J gene lost 8 bases, with 22 bases spanning the gap. CDR3 sequence: CSARGVLPWDGGYTF. The CDR3 DNA reads as TGCAGTGCTAGGGGCGTTTTGCCCTGGGACGGGGGCTACACCTTC.

The chain has TRBV6-5 and TRBJ1-5; D is perhaps TRBD1 (6 bases). Deletions cut 0 bases from V and 1 base from J, with 10 bases between. CDR3 size: 16 residues. Germline loops: CDR1 MNHEY, CDR2 SVGAGI. DNA for the CDR3: TGTGCCAGCAGTTACTCTAGCACAGGGAGCAATCAGCCCCAGCATTTT. Amino acid sequence: CASSYSSTGSNQPQHF.

V usage is TRBV27 and J usage is TRBJ2-3; D call uncertain. The CDR3 totals 16 residues. Between the trimmed V and J ends, which lost 6 bases and 2 bases, there was a span of 18 bases. CDR1 is MNHEY, CDR2 SMNVEV, per germline (reference sequence). CDR3 nucleotides: TGTGCCAGCAGCCCCTGGGCTAGGTGGCTCACAGATACGCAGTATTTT. Amino acid sequence: CASSPWARWLTDTQYF.

This clonotype has only a few counts. This chain connects TRBV5-4 to TRBJ1-4, with 9 bases aligning to TRBD1. Per the germline V gene, CDR1 is SGHNT and CDR2 is YYREEE (reference sequence). This CDR3 spans 15 amino acids. The V and J ends lost 4 bases and 10 bases, in that order; junction bases with no gene match: 11. The CDR3 DNA reads as TGTGCCAGCAGCCCGGCAAACAGGGGGCAAGGAAAACTGTTTTTT. Its translation is CASSPANRGQGKLFF. Combining the CDR3 with reference TRBV5-4 and TRBJ1-4 gives the whole variable domain ETGVTQSPTHLIKTRGQQVTLRCSSQSGHNTVSWYQQALGQGPQFIFQYYREEENGRGNFPPRFSGLQFPNYSSELNVNALELDDSALYLCASSPANRGQGKLFFGSGTQLSVL.

This clonotype was counted only a few times. This chain uses TRBV20-1 with TRBJ2-7, with 10 nucleotides matching TRBD1. The germline CDR1 and CDR2 sequences are DFQATT and SNEGSKA (reference sequence). V lost 3 bases and J lost 6; bases outside the gene matches: 11. The CDR3 has 15 amino acids. In nucleotides, the CDR3 is TGCAGTGCTAGTTCATCCGGGACAGGGGCTGGCGAGCAGTACGTC. It translates to CSASSSGTGAGEQYV.

J is TRBJ2-3 and V is TRBV7-2; D gene uncertain. Looked up from germline, CDR1 is SGHTA and CDR2 is FQGNSA. This CDR3 has 14 residues. Trimming removed 4 bases from V and 4 bases from J, with 12 bases in between. The CDR3 reads CASSWPIRPDTQYF. CDR3 sequence (DNA): TGTGCCAGCAGCTGGCCCATCAGGCCAGATACGCAGTATTTT.

This clonotype was counted between two and nine times. The V gene is TRBV6-5, the J gene TRBJ2-6, with 8 bases that match TRBD1. CDR1 MNHEY and CDR2 SVGAGI come from the germline V gene. CDR3 length equals 16 residues. The V segment lost 6 bases and the J segment 2 bases; nucleotides outside the gene matches: 6. Here the CDR3 DNA reads TGTGCCAGCAGGGTGGACAGGGTCCCTGGGGCCAACGTCCTGACTTTC. Amino acid sequence: CASRVDRVPGANVLTF.

In its sample, this clonotype was seen a few times. The rearrangement uses TRBV5-6 and TRBJ1-2; 9 positions agree with TRBD1. The CDR3 totals 14 residues. CDR1 is SGHDT, CDR2 YYEEEE, per germline. V trimming: 2 bases; J trimming: 8 bases; junction bases outside the gene matches: 7. The CDR3 spells CASSFGTGISGYTF. In nucleotides, the CDR3 is TGTGCCAGCAGCTTCGGGACAGGGATAAGCGGCTACACCTTC.

This rearrangement joins TRBV29-1 to TRBJ2-7; 8 bases line up with TRBD2. After removal of 0 bases from V and 0 bases from J, the junction contained 4 bases not matched to a gene. Germline values: CDR1 SQVTM, CDR2 ANQGSEA. This CDR3 has 15 residues. CDR3 region: CSVEDERGSSYEQYF. DNA of the CDR3: TGCAGCGTTGAAGATGAGCGGGGGAGCTCCTACGAGCAGTACTTC.

This chain connects TRBV18 to TRBJ2-7, with D tentatively TRBD1 (6 bases). Trimming cost V 1 base and J 5 bases, with 15 bases left between them. CDR1 and CDR2 from the germline V gene are KGHSH and LQKENI. The CDR3 is 15 residues long. CDR3 in DNA: TGTGCCAGCTCACCACTACAGGGACGATTCCACGAGCAGTACGTC. As protein: CASSPLQGRFHEQYV.

A few counts support this clonotype. The V call is TRBV28, the J call TRBJ1-5; D uncertain. Between the trimmed V and J ends, which lost 5 bases and 5 bases, there was a span of 10 bases. The CDR3 is 13 residues long. Germline V gene data show CDR1 as MDHEN and CDR2 as SYDVKM. CDR3 residues: CASSLDWHQPQHF. DNA for the CDR3: TGTGCCAGCAGTCTTGACTGGCATCAGCCCCAGCATTTT.